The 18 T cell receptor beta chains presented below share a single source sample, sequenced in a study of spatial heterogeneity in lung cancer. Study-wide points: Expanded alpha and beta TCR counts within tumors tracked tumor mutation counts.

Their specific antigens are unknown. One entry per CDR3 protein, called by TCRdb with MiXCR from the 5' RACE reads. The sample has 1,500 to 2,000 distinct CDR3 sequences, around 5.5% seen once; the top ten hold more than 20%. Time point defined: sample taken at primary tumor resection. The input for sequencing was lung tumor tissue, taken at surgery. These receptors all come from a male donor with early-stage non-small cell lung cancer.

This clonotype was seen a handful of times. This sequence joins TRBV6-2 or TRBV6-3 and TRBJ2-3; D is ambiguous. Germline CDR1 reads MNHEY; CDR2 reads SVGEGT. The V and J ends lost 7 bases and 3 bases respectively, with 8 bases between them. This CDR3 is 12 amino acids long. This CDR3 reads CASTGGTDTQYF. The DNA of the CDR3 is TGTGCCAGCACGGGCGGAACAGATACGCAGTATTTT.

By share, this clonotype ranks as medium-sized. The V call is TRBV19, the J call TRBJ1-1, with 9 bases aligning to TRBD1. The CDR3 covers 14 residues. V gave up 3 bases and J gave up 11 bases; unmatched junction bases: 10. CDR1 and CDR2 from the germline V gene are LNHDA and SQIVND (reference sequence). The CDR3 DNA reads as TGTGCCAGTAGTATCCCCTCCGGGACAGGGCGGGCTTTCTTT. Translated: CASSIPSGTGRAFF.

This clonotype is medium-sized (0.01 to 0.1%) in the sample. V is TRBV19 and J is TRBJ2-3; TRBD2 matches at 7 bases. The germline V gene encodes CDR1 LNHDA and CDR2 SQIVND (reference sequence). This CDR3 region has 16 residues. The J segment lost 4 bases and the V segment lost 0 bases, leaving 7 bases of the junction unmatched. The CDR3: CASSIEAGGGADTQYF. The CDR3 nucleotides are TGTGCCAGTAGTATAGAGGCCGGCGGGGGAGCAGATACGCAGTATTTT.

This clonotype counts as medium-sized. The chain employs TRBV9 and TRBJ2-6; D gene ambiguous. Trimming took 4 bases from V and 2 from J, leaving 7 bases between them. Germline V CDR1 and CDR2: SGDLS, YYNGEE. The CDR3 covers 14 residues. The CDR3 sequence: CASSPETGANVLTF. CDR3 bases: TGTGCCAGCAGCCCAGAGACTGGGGCCAACGTCCTGACTTTC. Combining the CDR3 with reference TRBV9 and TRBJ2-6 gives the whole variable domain DSGVTQTPKHLITATGQRVTLRCSPRSGDLSVYWYQQSLDQGLQFLIQYYNGEERAKGNILERFSAQQFPDLHSELNLSSLELGDSALYFCASSPETGANVLTFGAGSRLTVL.

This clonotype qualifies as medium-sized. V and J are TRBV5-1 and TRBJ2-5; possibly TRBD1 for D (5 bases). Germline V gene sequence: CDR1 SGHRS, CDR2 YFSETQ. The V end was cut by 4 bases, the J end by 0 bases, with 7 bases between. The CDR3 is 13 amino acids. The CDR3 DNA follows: TGCGCCAGCAGCCCGGACAACCAAGAGACCCAGTACTTC. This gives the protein CASSPDNQETQYF. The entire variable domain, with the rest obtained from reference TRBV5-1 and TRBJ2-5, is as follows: KAGVTQTPRYLIKTRGQQVTLSCSPISGHRSVSWYQQTPGQGLQFLFEYFSETQRNKGNFPGRFSGRQFSNSRSEMNVSTLELGDSALYLCASSPDNQETQYFGPGTRLLVL.

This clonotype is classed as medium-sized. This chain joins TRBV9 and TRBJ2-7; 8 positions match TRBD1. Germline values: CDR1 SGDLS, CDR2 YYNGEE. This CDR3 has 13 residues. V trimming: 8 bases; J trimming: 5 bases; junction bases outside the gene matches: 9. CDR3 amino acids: CASGQGLRDEQYF. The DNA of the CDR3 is TGTGCCAGTGGACAGGGTTTGAGGGACGAGCAGTACTTC.

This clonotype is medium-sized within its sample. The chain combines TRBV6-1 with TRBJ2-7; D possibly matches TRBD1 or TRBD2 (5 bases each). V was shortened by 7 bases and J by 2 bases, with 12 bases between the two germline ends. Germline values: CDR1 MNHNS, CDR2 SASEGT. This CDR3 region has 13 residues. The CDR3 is CASTPGAAYEQYF. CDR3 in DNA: TGTGCCAGCACCCCCGGGGCAGCCTACGAGCAGTACTTC.

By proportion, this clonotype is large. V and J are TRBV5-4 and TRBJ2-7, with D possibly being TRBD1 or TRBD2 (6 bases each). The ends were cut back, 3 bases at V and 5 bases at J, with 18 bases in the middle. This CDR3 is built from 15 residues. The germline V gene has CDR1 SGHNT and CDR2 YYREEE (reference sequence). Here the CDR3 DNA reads TGTGCCAGCAGCTCAAGGGGGGCCCGGGTCCACGAGCAGTACTTC. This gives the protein CASSSRGARVHEQYF.

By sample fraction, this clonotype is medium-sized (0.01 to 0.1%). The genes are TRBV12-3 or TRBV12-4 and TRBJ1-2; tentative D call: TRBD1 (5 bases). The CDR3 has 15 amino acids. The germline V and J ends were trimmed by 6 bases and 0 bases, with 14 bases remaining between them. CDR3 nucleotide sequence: TGTGCCAGCAGCCTCACGGGGGGAGCTAACTATGGCTACACCTTC. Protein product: CASSLTGGANYGYTF.

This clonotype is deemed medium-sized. CDR3 DNA sequence: TGTGCCAGCAGCCCCGTGCTGGCCGGGACTAGCTTGTACTTC. This encodes CASSPVLAGTSLYF. This chain connects TRBV7-2 to TRBJ2-5, with 9 bases aligning to TRBD2. CDR1 and CDR2 from the germline V gene are SGHTA and FQGNSA. The CDR3 has 14 amino acids. J was trimmed by 13 bases and V by 5 bases; bases with no gene match: 14.

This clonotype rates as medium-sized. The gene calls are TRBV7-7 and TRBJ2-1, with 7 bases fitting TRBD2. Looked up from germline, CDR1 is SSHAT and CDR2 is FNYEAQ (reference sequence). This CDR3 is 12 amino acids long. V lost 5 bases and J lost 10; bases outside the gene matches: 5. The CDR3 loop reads CASSLPGGEQFF. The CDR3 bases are TGTGCCAGCAGCCTTCCCGGGGGGGAGCAGTTCTTC.

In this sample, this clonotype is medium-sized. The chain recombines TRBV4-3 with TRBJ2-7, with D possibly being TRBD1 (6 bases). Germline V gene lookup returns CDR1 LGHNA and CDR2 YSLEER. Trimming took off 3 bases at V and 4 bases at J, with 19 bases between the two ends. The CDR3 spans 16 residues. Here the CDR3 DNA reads TGCGCCAGCAGCCACTCCACCATGGGGGCTTCGTACGAGCAGTACTTC. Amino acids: CASSHSTMGASYEQYF.

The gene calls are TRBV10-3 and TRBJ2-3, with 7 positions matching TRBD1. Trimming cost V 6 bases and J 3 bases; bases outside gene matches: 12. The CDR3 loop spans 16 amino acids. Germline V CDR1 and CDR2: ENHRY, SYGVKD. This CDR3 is CAISGPTGSLTDTQYF. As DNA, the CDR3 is TGTGCCATCAGCGGGCCGACAGGGAGCTTGACAGATACGCAGTATTTT.

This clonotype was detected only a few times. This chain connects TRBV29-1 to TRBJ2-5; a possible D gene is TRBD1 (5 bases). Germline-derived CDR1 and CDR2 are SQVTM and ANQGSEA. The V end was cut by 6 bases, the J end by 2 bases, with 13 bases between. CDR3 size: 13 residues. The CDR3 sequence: CSVDAGFQETQYF. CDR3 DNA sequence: TGCAGCGTCGACGCAGGGTTTCAAGAGACCCAGTACTTC.

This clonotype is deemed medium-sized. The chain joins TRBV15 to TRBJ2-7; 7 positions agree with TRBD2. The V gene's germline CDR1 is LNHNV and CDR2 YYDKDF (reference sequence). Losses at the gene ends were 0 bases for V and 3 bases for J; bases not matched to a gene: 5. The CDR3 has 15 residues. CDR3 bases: TGTGCCACCAGCAGAGATGGGACTAAATACTACGAGCAGTACTTC. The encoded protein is CATSRDGTKYYEQYF.

The CDR3 DNA follows: TGTGCCAGCAGTTCCCCGGGACAGGAGTCCTACGAGCAGTACTTC. Translation gives CASSSPGQESYEQYF. This rearrangement joins TRBV28 to TRBJ2-7, with 8 nucleotides matching TRBD1. Germline-derived CDR1 and CDR2 are MDHEN and SYDVKM. V dropped 4 bases and J dropped 1; count of bases not matched to a gene: 6. This CDR3 comprises 15 residues.

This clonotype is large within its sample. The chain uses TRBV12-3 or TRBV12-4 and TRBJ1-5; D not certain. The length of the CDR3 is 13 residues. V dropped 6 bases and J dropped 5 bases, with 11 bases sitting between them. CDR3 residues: CASSSEVDQPQHF. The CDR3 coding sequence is TGTGCCAGCAGCTCTGAGGTGGATCAGCCCCAGCATTTT.

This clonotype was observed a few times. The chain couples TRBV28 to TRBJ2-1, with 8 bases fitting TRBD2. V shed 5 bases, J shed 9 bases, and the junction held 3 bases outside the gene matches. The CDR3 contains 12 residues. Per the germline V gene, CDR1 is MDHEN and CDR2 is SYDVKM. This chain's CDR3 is CASSISGGEQFF. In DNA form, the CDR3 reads TGTGCCAGCAGTATAAGCGGGGGTGAGCAGTTCTTC.